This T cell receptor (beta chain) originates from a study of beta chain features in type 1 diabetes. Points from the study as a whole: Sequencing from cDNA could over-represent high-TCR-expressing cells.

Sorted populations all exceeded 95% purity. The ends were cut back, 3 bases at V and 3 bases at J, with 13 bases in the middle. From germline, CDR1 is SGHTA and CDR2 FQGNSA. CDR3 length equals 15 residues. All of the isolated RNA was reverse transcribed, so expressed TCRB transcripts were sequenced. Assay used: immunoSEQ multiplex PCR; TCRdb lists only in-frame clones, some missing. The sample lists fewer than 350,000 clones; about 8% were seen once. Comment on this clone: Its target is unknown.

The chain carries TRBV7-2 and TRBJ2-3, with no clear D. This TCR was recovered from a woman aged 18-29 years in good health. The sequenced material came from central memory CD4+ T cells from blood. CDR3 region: CASSFLGGITDTQYF. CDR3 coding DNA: TGTGCCAGCAGCTTTCTCGGTGGTATAACAGATACGCAGTATTTT. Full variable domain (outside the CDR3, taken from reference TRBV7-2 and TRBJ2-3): GAGVSQSPSNKVTEKGKDVELRCDPISGHTALYWYRQSLGQGLEFLIYFQGNSAPDKSGLPSDRFSAERTGGSVSTLTIQRTQQEDSAVYLCASSFLGGITDTQYFGPGTRLTVL.